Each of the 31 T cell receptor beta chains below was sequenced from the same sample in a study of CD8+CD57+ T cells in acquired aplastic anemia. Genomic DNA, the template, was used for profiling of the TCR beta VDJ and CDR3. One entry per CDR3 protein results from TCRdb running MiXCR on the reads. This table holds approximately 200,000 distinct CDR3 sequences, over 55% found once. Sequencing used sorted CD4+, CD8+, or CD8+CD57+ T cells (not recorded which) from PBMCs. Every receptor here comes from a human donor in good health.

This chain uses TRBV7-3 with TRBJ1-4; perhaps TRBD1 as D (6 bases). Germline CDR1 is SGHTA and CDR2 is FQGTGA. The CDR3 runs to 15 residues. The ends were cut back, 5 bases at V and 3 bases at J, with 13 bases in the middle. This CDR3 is CASSERGTANEKLFF. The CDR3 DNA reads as TGTGCCAGCAGCGAAAGGGGGACGGCTAATGAAAAACTGTTTTTT.

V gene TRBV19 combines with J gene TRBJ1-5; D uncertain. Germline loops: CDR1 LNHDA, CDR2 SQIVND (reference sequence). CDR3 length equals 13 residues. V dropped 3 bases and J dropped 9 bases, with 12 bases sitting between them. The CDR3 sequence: CASSITEHSPQHF. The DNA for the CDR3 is TGTGCCAGTAGTATCACAGAACATTCGCCCCAGCATTTT.

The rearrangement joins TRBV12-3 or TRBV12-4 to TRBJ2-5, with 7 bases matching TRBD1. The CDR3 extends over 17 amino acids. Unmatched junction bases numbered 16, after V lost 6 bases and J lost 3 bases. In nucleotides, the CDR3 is TGTGCCAGCAGCAATAACATCGGGACAGAGAGAAAAGAGACCCAGTACTTC. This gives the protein CASSNNIGTERKETQYF.

CDR3 region: CASSLTTFTDTQYF. The DNA for the CDR3 is TGTGCCAGCAGTTTAACGACTTTCACAGATACGCAGTATTTT. The gene calls are TRBV28 and TRBJ2-3, with D hard to call. Trimming removed 2 bases at V and 2 bases at J, with 8 bases between. Per germline, CDR1 MDHEN and CDR2 SYDVKM. This CDR3 has 14 amino acids.

The CDR3: CASSLGWRNTEAFF. In nucleotides, the CDR3 is TGTGCCAGCAGCTTAGGTTGGCGGAACACTGAAGCTTTCTTT. This rearrangement joins TRBV7-2 to TRBJ1-1, with unresolved D. The CDR3 covers 14 residues. The V end was cut by 1 base, the J end by 1 base, with 7 bases between. Germline V gives CDR1 SGHTA, CDR2 FQGNSA.

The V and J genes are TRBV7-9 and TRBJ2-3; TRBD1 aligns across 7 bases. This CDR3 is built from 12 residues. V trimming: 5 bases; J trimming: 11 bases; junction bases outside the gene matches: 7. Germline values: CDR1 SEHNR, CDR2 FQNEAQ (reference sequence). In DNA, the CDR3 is TGTGCCAGCAGCGGGGACAGAAATGAGCAGTATTTT. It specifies CASSGDRNEQYF.

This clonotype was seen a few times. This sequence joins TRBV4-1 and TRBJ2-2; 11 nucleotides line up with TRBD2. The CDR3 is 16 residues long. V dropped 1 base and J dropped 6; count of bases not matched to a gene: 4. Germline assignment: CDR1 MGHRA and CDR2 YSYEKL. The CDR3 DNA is TGCGCCAGCAGCCAAGGCTTAGCGGGGGGGCCCGGGGAGCTGTTTTTT. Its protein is CASSQGLAGGPGELFF.

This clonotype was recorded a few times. The CDR3 loop reads CASSADGGEGHNSPLHF. The CDR3 nucleotides are TGTGCCAGCAGTGCAGATGGGGGGGAGGGCCATAATTCACCCCTCCACTTT. The rearrangement joins TRBV25-1 to TRBJ1-6, with D possibly matching TRBD1 (5 bases). The CDR3 is 17 residues long. The V end lost 4 bases, the J end lost 5 bases, and 18 bases lay between the germline ends. The germline gives CDR1 MGHDK, CDR2 SYGVNS.

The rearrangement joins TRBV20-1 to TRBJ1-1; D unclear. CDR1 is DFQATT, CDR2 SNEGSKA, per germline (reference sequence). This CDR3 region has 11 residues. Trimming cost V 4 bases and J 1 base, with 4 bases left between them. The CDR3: CSAIKNTEAFF. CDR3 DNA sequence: TGCAGTGCTATCAAGAACACTGAAGCTTTCTTT.

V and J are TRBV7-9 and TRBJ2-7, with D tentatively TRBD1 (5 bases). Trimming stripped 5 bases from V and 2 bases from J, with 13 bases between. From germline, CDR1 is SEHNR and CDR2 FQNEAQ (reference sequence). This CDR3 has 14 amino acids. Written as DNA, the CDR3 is TGTGCCAGCAGCGTAGTACAGGACACCTACGAGCAGTACTTC. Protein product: CASSVVQDTYEQYF.

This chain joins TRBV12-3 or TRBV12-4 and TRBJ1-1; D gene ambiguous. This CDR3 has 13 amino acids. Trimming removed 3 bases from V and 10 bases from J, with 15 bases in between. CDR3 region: CASSFGDTWGAFF. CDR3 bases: TGTGCCAGCAGTTTTGGTGACACCTGGGGAGCTTTCTTT.

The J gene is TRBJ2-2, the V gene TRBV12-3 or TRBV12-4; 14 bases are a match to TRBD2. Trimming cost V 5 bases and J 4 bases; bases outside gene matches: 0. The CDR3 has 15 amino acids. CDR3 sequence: CASSGLAGGTGELFF. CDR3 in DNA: TGTGCCAGCAGTGGACTAGCGGGGGGCACCGGGGAGCTGTTTTTT.

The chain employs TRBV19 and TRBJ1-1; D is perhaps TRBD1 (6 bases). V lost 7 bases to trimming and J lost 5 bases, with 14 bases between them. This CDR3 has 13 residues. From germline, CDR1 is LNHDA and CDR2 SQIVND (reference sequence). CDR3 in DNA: TGTGCCAGTACTACAGGGAGTGGGACTGAAGCTTTCTTT. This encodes CASTTGSGTEAFF.

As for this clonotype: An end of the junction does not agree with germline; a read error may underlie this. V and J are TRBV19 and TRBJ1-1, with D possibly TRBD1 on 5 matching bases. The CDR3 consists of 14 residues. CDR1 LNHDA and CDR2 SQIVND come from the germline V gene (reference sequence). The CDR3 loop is CASSTRVGATGAFF. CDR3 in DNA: TGTGCCAGTAGTACCAGGGTCGGGGCTACTGGAGCTTTCTTT.

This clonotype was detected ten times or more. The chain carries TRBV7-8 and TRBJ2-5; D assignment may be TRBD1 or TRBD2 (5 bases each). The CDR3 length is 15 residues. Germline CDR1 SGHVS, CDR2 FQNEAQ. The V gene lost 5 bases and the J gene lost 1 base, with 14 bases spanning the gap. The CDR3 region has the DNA TGTGCCAGCAGCGCCTACGGGGCGATCCAAGAGACCCAGTACTTC. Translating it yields CASSAYGAIQETQYF.

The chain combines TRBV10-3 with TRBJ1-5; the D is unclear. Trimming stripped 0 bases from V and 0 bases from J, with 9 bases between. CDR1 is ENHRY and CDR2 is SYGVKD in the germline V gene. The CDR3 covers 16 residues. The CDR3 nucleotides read TGTGCCATCAGTGAGTCGCTCAGGATTAGCAATCAGCCCCAGCATTTT. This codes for CAISESLRISNQPQHF.

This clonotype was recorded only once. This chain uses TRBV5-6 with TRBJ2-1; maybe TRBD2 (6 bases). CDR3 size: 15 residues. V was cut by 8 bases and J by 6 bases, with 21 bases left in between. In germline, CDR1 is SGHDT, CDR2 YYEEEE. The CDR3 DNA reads TGTGCCAGTAGTCCCGGGACTGGGCACTCCAATGAGCAGTTCTTC. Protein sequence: CASSPGTGHSNEQFF.

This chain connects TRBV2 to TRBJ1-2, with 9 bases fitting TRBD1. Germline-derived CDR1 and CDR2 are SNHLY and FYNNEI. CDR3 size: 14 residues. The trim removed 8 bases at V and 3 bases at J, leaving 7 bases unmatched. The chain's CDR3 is CASQKDRGDYGYTF. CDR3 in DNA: TGTGCCAGCCAAAAGGACAGGGGAGACTATGGCTACACCTTC.

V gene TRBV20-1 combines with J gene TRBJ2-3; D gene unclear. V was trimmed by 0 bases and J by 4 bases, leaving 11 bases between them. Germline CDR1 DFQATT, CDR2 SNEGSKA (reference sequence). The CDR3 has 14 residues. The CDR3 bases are TGCAGTGCTAGAGACCCTCCAGGCCCAGATACGCAGTATTTT. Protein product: CSARDPPGPDTQYF.

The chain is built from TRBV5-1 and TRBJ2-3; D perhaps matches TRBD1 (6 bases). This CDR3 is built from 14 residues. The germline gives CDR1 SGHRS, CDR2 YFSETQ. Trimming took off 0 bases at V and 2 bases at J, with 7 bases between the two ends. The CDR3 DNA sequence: TGCGCCAGCAGCTTGGGACAGGACACAGATACGCAGTATTTT. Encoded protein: CASSLGQDTDTQYF.

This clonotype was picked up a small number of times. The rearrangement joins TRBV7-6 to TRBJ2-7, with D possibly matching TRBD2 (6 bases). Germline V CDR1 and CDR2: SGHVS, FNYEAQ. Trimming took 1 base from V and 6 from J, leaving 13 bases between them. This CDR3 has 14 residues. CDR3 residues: CASSLGSGGGEQYF. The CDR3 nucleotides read TGTGCCAGCAGCTTAGGTTCCGGGGGAGGCGAGCAGTACTTC.

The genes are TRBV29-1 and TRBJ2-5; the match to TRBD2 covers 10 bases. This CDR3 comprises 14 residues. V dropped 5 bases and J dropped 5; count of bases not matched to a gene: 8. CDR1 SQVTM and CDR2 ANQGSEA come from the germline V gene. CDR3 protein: CSVPPSGSFETQYF. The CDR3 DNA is TGCAGCGTTCCTCCTAGCGGGAGTTTCGAGACCCAGTACTTC.

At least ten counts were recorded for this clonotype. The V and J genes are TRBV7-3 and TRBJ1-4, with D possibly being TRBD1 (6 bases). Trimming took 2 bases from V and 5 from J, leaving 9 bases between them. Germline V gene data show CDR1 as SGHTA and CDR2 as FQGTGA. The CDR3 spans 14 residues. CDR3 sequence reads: CASSLDRPNEKLFF. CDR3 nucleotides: TGTGCCAGCAGCTTAGACAGGCCAAATGAAAAACTGTTTTTT.

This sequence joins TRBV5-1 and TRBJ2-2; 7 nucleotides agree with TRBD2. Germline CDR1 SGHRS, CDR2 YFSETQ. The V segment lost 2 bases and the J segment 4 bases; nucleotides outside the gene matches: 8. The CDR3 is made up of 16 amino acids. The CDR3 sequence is CASSFRAGERTGELFF. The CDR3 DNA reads TGCGCCAGCAGCTTTCGCGCGGGGGAGCGCACCGGGGAGCTGTTTTTT.

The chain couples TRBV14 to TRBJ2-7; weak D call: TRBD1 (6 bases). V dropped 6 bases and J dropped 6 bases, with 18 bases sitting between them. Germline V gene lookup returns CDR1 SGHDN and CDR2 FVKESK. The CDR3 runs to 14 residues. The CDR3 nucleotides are TGTGCCAGCAGACAAACCTACAGGGATAGCGAGCAGTACTTC. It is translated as CASRQTYRDSEQYF.

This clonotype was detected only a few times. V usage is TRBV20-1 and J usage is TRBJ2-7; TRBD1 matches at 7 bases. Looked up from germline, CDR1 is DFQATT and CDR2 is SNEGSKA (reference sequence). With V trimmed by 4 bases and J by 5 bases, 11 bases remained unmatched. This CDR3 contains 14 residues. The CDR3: CSATRQGIVDEQYF. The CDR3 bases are TGCAGTGCTACCCGACAGGGTATCGTGGACGAGCAGTACTTC.

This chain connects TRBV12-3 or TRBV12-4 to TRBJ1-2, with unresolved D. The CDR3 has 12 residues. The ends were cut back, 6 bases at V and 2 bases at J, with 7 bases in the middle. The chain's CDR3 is CASRVANYGYTF. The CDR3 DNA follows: TGTGCCAGCAGGGTGGCCAACTATGGCTACACCTTC.

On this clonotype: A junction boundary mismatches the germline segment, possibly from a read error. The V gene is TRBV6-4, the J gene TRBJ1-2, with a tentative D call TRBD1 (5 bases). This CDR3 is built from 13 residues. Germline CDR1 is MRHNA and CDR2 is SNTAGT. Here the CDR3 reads CASSYSTVYGYTF. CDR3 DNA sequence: TGTGCCAGCAGTTACTCGACAGTATATGGCTACACCTTC.

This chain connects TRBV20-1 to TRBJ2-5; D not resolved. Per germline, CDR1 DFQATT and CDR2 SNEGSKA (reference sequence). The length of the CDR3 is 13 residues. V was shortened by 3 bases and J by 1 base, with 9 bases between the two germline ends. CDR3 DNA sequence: TGCAGTGCTAGTTGGGGATTCCAAGAGACCCAGTACTTC. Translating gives CSASWGFQETQYF.

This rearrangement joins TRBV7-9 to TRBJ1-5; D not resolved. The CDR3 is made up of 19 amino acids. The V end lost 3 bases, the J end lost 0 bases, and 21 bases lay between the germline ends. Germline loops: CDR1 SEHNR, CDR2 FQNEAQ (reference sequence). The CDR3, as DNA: TGTGCCAGCAGCTTCCAAAACCTCAGTCCGGGTAATAGCAATCAGCCCCAGCATTTT. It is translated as CASSFQNLSPGNSNQPQHF.

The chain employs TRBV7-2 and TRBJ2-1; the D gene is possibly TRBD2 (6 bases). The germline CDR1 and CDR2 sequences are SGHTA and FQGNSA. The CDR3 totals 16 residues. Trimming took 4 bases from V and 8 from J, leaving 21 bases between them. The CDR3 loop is CASSSRGTSTVDEQFF. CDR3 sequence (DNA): TGTGCCAGCAGCTCACGCGGGACCAGTACTGTTGATGAGCAGTTCTTC.